This TCR beta chain derives from a study of T cells in Graves' hyperthyroidism and ophthalmopathy. Study context: Peripheral blood was acquired at first diagnosis, ahead of any therapy whatsoever.

Each person with ophthalmopathy scored at least 3 on the Clinical Activity Score, reached NOSPECS grade 4 or higher, and had been ill under 3 months. Diagnoses rested on clinical symptoms, serum thyroxine and TRAb, thyroid ultrasound and orbital computed tomography. Many counts were recorded for this clonotype. As yet, its antigen is unknown. Amplification targeted TCR beta CDR3 regions from RNA transcripts. A first-round RT-PCR of the TCR CDR3 used the HTBI primer set. TCRdb re-called the multiplex PCR reads through MiXCR, storing one row per CDR3 protein. The top ten hold about half of the sample, which has hundreds of thousands of distinct CDR3 sequences, 15% to 20% seen once. Study results and caveats: Model-based prediction identified ophthalmopathy a median about 6.8 months prior to its onset.

V shed 5 bases and J shed 7 bases, with 15 bases lying between them. Germline V lookup: CDR1 SNHLY, CDR2 FYNNEI. The CDR3 has 14 residues. Specimen: blood. This chain connects TRBV2 to TRBJ2-1; D remains ambiguous. The receptor was isolated from a middle-aged man with Graves' ophthalmopathy. CDR3 residues: CASSSLGKGNEQFF. The CDR3 DNA follows: TGTGCCAGCAGTTCTTTGGGGAAGGGAAATGAGCAGTTCTTC.